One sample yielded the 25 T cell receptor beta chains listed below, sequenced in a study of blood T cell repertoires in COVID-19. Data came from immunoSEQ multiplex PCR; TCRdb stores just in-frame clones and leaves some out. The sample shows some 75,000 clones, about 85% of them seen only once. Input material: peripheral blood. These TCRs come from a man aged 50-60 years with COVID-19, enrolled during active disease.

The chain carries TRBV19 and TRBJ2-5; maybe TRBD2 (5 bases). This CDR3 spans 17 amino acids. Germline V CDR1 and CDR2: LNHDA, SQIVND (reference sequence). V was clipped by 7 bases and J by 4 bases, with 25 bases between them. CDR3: CASNPGGFEGNIETQYF. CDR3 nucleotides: TGTGCCAGTAACCCGGGCGGGTTCGAGGGAAATATAGAGACCCAGTACTTC.

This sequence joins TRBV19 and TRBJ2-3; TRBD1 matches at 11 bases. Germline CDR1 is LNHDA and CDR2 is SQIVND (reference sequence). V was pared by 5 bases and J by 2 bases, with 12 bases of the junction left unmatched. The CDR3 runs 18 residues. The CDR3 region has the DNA TGTGCCAGTAGTCCCAGGACAGGGGGCAATGTACTCACAGATACGCAGTATTTT. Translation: CASSPRTGGNVLTDTQYF. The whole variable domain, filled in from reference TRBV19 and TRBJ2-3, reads DGGITQSPKYLFRKEGQNVTLSCEQNLNHDAMYWYRQDPGQGLRLIYYSQIVNDFQKGDIAEGYSVSREKKESFPLTVTSAQKNPTAFYLCASSPRTGGNVLTDTQYFGPGTRLTVL.

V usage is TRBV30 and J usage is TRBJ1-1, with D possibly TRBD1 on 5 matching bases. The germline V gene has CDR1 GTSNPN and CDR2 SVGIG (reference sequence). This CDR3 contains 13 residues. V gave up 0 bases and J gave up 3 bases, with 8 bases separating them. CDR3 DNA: TGTGCCTGGAGTGTAGCAGGGTACACTGAAGCTTTCTTT. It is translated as CAWSVAGYTEAFF.

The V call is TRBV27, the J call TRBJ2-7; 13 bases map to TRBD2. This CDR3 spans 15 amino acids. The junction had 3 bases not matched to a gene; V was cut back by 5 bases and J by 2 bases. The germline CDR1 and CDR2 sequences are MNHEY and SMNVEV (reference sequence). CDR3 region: CASSRGTSGTYEQYF. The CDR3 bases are TGTGCCAGCAGTAGGGGGACTAGCGGGACCTACGAGCAGTACTTC.

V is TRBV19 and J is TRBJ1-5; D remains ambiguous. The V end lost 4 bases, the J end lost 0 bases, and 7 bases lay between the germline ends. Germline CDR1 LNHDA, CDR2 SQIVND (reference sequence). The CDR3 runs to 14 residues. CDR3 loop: CASSRQASNQPQHF. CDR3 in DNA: TGTGCCAGTAGTAGGCAGGCTAGCAATCAGCCCCAGCATTTT.

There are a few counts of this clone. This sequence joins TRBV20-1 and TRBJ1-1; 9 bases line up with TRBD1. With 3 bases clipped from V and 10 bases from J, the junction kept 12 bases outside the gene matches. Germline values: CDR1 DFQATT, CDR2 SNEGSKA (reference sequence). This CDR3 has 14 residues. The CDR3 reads CSASNPGTGWGAFF. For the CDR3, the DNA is TGCAGTGCTAGTAACCCCGGGACAGGGTGGGGAGCTTTCTTT.

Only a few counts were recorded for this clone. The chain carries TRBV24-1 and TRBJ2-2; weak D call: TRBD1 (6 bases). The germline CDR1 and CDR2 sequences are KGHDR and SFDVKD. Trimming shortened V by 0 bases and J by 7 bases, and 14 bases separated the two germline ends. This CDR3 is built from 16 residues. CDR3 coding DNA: TGTGCCACCAGTGATTTGAAAAAACAGGGCAACGGGGAGCTGTTTTTT. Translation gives CATSDLKKQGNGELFF.

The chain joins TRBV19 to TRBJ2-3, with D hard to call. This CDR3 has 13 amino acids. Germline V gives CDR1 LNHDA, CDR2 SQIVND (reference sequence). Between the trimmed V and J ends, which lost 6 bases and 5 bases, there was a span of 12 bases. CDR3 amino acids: CASRADAVDTQYF. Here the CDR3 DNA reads TGTGCCAGTAGGGCAGATGCGGTAGATACGCAGTATTTT.

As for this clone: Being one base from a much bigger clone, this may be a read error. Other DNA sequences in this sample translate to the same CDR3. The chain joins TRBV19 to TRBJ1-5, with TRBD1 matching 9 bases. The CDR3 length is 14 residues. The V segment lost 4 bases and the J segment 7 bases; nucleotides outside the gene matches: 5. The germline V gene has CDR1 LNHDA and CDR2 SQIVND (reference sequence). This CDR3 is CASSRGQGGQPQHF. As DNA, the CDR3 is TGTGCCAGTAGTAGGGGACAGGGCGGACAGCCCCAGCATTTT.

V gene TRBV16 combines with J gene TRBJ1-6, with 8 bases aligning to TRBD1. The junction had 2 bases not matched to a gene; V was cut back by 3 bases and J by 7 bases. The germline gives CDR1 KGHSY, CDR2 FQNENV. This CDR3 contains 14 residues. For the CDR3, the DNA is TGTGCCAGCAGCCATACAGGGGGGAATTCACCCCTCCACTTT. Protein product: CASSHTGGNSPLHF.

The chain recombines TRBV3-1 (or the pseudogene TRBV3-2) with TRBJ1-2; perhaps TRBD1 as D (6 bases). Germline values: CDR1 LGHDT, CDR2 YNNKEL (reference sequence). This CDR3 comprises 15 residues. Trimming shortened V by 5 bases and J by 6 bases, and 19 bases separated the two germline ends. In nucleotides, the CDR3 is TGTGCCAGCAGCATCTTCGTTGGGGGCTATGATGGCTACACCTTC. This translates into CASSIFVGGYDGYTF.

This CDR3 reads CASSQAGTGELFF. The DNA of the CDR3 is TGCGCCAGCAGCCAAGCAGGCACCGGGGAGCTGTTTTTT. This chain joins TRBV4-3 and TRBJ2-2, with D unclear. This CDR3 spans 13 amino acids. The germline V and J ends were trimmed by 1 base and 4 bases, with 4 bases remaining between them. Germline CDR1 and CDR2: LGHNA and YSLEER.

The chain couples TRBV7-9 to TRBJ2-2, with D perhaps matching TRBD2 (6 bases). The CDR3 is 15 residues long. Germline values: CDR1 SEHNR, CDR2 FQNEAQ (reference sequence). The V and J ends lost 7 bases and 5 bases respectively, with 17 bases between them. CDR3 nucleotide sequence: TGTGCCAGCACCACCGTTCTAGCGAGGACCGGGGAGCTGTTTTTT. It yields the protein CASTTVLARTGELFF.

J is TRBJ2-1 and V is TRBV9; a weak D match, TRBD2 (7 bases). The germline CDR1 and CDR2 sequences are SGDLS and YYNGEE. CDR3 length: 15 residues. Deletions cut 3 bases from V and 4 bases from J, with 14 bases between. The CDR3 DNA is TGTGCCAGCAGCGCGGGGGGCGAACTATACAATGAGCAGTTCTTC. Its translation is CASSAGGELYNEQFF.

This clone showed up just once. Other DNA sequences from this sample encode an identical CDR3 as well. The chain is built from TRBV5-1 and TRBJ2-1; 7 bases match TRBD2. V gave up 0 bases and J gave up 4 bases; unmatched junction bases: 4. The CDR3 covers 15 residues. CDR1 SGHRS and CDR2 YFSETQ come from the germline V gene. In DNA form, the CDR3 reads TGCGCCAGCAGCTTGGGCGGGAGTTCGTACAATGAGCAGTTCTTC. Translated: CASSLGGSSYNEQFF.

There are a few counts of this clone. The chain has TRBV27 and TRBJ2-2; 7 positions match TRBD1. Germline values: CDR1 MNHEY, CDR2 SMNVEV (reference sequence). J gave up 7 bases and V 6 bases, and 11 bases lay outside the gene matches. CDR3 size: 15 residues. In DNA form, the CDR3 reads TGTGCCAGCAGAACAGACAGGGTTTCGGGCGGGGAGCTGTTTTTT. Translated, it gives CASRTDRVSGGELFF.

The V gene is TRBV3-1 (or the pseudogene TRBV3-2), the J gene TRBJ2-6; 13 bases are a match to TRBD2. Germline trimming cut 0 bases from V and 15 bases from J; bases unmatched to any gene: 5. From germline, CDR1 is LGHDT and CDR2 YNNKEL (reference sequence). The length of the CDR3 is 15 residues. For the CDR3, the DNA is TGTGCCAGCAGCCAAGAGGGCGGACTAGCGGGGGCCCTGACTTTC. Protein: CASSQEGGLAGALTF.

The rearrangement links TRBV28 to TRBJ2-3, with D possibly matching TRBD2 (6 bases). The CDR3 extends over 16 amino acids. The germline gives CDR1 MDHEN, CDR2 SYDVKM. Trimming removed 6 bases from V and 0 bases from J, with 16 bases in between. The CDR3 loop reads CASRSPGGASTDTQYF. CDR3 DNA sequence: TGTGCCAGCAGGTCCCCCGGCGGGGCAAGCACAGATACGCAGTATTTT. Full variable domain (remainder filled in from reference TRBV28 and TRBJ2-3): DVKVTQSSRYLVKRTGEKVFLECVQDMDHENMFWYRQDPGLGLRLIYFSYDVKMKEKGDIPEGYSVSREKKERFSLILESASTNQTSMYLCASRSPGGASTDTQYFGPGTRLTVL.

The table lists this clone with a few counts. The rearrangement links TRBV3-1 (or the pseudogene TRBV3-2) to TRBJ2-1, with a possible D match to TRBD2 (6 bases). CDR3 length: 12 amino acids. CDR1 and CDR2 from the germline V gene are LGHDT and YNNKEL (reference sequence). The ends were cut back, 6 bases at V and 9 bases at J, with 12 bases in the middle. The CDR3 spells CASSPGDSEQFF. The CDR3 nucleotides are TGTGCCAGCAGTCCGGGGGATTCTGAGCAGTTCTTC.

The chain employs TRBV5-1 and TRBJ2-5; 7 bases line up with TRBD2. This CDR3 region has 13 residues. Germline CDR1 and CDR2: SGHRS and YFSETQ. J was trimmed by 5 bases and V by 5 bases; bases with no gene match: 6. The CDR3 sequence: CASRRGGQETQYF. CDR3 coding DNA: TGCGCCAGCAGGAGGGGAGGGCAGGAGACCCAGTACTTC.

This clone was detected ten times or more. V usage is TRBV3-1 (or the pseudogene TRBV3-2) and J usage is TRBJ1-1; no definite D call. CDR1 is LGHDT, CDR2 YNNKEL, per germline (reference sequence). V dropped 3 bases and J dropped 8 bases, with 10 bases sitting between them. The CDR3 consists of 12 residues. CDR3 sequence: CASSHGEREAFF. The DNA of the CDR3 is TGTGCCAGCAGCCATGGGGAGCGGGAAGCTTTCTTT.

The CDR3 DNA follows: TGTGCCAGCAGCCCCCGGAGCGGGGTCAACACCGGGGAGCTGTTTTTT. Protein: CASSPRSGVNTGELFF. The gene calls are TRBV11-2 and TRBJ2-2; 7 bases match TRBD2. The CDR3 spans 16 residues. V dropped 5 bases and J dropped 2; count of bases not matched to a gene: 8. Germline V gives CDR1 SGHAT, CDR2 FQNNGV.

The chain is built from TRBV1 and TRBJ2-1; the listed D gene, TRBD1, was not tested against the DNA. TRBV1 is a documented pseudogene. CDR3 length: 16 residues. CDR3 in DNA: TGCACCAGCAGCCATACCGGGACAGGGCTATACAATGAGCAGTTCTTC. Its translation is CTSSHTGTGLYNEQFF.

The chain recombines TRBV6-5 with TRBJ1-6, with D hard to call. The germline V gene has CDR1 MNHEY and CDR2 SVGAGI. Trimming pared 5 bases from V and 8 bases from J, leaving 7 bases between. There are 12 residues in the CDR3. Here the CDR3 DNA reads TGTGCCAGCAGTATCTCGGATTCACCCCTCCACTTT. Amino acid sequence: CASSISDSPLHF.

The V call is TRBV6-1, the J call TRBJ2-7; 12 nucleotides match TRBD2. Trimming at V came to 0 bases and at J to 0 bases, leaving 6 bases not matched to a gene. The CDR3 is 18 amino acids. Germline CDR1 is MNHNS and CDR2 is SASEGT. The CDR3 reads CASSEALAGGPDSYEQYF. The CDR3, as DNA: TGTGCCAGCAGTGAAGCGCTAGCGGGAGGGCCGGACTCCTACGAGCAGTACTTC.